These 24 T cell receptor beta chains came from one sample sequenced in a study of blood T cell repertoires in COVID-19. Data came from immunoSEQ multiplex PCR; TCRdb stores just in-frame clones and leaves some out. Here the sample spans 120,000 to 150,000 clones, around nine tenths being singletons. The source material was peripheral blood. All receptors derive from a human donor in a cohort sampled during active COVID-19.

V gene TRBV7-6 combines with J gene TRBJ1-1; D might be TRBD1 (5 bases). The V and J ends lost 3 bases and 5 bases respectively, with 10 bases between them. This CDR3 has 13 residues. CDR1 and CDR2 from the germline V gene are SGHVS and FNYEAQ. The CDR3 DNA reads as TGTGCCAGCAGCTTGCAGGGTAGTACTGAAGCTTTCTTT. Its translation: CASSLQGSTEAFF.

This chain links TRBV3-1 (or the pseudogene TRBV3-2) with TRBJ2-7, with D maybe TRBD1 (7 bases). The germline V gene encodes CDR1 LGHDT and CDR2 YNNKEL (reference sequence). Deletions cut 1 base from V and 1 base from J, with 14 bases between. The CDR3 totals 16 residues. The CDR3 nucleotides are TGTGCCAGCAGCCAAGCCTACCCAGGGGGGTCCTACGAGCAGTACTTC. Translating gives CASSQAYPGGSYEQYF.

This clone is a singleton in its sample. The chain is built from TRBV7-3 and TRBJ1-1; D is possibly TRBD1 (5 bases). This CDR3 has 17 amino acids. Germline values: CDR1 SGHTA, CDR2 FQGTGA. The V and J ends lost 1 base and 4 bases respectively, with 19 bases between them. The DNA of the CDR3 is TGTGCCAGCAGCTTAAAGCCTGTGGGGCCGTCGGTCACTGAAGCTTTCTTT. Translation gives CASSLKPVGPSVTEAFF.

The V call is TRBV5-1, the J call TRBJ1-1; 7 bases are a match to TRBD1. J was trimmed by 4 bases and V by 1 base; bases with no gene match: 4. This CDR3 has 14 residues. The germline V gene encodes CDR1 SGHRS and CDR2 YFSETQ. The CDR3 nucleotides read TGCGCCAGCAGCTTGCAGGGGGGAGTCACTGAAGCTTTCTTT. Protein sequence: CASSLQGGVTEAFF.

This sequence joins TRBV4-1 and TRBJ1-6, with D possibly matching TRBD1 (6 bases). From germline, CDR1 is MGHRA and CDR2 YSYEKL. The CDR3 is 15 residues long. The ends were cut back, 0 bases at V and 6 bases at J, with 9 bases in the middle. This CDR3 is CASSQDRGANSPLHF. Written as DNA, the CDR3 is TGCGCCAGCAGCCAAGATCGGGGGGCTAATTCACCCCTCCACTTT.

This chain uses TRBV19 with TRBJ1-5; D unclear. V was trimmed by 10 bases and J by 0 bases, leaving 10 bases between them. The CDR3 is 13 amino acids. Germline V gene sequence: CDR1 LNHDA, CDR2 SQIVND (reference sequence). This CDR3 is CATQSYSNQPQHF. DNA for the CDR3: TGTGCCACACAGTCTTATAGCAATCAGCCCCAGCATTTT.

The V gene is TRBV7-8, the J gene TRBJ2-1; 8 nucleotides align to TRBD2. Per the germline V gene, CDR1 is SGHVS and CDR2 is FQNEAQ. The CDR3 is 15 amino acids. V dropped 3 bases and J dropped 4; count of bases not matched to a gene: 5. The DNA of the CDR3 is TGTGCCAGCAGCTTCGGGGGGGCGAGGTACAATGAGCAGTTCTTC. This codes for CASSFGGARYNEQFF. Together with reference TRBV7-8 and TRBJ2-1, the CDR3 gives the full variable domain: GAGVSQSPRYKVAKRGQDVALRCDPISGHVSLFWYQQALGQGPEFLTYFQNEAQLDKSGLPSDRFFAERPEGSVSTLKIQRTQQEDSAVYLCASSFGGARYNEQFFGPGTRLTVL.

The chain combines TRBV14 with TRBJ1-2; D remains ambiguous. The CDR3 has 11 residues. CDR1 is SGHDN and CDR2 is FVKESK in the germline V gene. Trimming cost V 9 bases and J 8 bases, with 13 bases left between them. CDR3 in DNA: TGTGCCAGTGCCCAACAGACGGGCTACACCTTC. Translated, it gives CASAQQTGYTF.

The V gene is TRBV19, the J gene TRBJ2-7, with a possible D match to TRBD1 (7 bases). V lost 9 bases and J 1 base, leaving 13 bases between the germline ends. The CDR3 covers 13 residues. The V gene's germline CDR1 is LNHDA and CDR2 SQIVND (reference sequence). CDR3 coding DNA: TGTGCCAGGCGGGACAGCTTGTCCTACGAGCAGTACTTC. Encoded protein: CARRDSLSYEQYF.

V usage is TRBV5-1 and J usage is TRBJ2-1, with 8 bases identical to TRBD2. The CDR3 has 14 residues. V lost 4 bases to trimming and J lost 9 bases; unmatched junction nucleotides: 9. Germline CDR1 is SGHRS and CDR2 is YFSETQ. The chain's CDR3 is CASSQPGLGTEQFF. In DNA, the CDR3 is TGCGCCAGCAGCCAACCGGGACTAGGGACTGAGCAGTTCTTC.

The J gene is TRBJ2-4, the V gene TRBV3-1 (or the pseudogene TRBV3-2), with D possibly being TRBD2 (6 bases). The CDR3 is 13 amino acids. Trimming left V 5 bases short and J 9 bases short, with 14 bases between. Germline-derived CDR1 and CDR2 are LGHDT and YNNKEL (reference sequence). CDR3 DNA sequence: TGTGCCAGCAGCAAACCGGGACTTATCATTCAGTACTTC. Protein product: CASSKPGLIIQYF.

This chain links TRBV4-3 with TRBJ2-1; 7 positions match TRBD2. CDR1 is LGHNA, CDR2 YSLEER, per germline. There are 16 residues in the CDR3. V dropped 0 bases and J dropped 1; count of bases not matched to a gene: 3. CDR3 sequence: CASSQDRLASYNEQFF. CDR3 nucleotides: TGCGCCAGCAGCCAAGATAGACTAGCTTCCTACAATGAGCAGTTCTTC.

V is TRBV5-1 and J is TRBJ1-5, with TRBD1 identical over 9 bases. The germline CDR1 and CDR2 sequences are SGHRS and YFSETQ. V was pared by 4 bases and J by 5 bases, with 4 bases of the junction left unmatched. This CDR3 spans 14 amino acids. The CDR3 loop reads CASSLTGGHQPQHF. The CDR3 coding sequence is TGCGCCAGCAGCCTGACAGGGGGGCATCAGCCCCAGCATTTT.

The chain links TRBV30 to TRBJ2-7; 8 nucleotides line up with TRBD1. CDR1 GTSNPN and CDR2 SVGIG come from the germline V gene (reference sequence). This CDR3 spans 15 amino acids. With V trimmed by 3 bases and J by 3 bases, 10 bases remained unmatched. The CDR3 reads CAWRGRTGISYEQYF. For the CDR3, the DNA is TGTGCCTGGAGAGGCCGGACAGGGATTAGCTACGAGCAGTACTTC.

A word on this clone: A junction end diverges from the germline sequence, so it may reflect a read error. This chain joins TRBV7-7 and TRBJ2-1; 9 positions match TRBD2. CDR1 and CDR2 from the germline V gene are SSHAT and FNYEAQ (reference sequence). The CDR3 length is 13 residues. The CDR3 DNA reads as TGTGCTAGCAGCTTTAGGCGGGGGGGTGAGCAGTTCTTC. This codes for CASSFRRGGEQFF.

The CDR3 loop is CATSRGGGHPNEQFF. The CDR3 DNA is TGTGCCACCAGCAGGGGGGGAGGGCACCCCAATGAGCAGTTCTTC. The chain carries TRBV15 and TRBJ2-1; 7 bases match TRBD2. The CDR3 loop spans 15 amino acids. J lost 6 bases, V lost 3 bases, and 8 bases had no gene match. In germline, CDR1 is LNHNV, CDR2 YYDKDF (reference sequence).

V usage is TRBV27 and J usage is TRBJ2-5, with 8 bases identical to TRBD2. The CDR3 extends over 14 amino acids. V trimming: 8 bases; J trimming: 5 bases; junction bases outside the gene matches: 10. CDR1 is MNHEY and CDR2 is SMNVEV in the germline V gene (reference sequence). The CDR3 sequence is CASAYGGAGETQYF. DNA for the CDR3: TGTGCCAGCGCCTACGGGGGGGCCGGGGAGACCCAGTACTTC.

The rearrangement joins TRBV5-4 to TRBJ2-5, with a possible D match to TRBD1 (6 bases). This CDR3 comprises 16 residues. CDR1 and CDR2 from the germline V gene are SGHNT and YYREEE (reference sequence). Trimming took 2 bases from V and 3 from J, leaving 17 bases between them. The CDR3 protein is CASSFTGFAAEETQYF. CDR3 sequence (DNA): TGTGCCAGCAGCTTCACAGGGTTTGCTGCCGAAGAGACCCAGTACTTC.

CDR3 DNA sequence: TGCGCCAGCAGCTTGGCGGGACTAGCGGGCGTCGATACGCAGTATTTT. Encoded protein: CASSLAGLAGVDTQYF. V and J are TRBV5-1 and TRBJ2-3; 12 bases align to TRBD2. Germline V gene data show CDR1 as SGHRS and CDR2 as YFSETQ. The CDR3 sequence is 16 residues long. The trim removed 0 bases at V and 6 bases at J, leaving 5 bases unmatched.

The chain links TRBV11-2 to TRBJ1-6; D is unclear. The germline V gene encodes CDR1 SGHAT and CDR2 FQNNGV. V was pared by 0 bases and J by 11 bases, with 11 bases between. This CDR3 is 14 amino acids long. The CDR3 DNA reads TGTGCCAGCAGCTTAGATGGACCGGGGACACCCCTCCACTTT. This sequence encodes CASSLDGPGTPLHF.

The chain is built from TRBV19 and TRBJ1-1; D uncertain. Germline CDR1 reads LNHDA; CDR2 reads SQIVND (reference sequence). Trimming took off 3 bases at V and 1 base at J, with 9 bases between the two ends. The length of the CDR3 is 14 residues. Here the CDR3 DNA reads TGTGCCAGTAGTATCGGGGATCCGAACACTGAAGCTTTCTTT. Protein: CASSIGDPNTEAFF.

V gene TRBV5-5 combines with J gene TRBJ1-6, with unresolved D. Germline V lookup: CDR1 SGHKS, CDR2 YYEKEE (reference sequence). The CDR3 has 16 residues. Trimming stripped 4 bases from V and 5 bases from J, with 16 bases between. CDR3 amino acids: CASSLNWRFDNSPLHF. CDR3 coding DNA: TGTGCCAGCAGCCTCAATTGGCGGTTTGATAATTCACCCCTCCACTTT. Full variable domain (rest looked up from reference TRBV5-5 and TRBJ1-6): DAGVTQSPTHLIKTRGQQVTLRCSPISGHKSVSWYQQVLGQGPQFIFQYYEKEERGRGNFPDRFSARQFPNYSSELNVNALLLGDSALYLCASSLNWRFDNSPLHFGNGTRLTVT.

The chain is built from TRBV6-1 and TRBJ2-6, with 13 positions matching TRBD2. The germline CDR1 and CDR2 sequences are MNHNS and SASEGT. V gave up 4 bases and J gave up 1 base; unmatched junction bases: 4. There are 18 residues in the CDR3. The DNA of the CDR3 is TGTGCCAGCAGTGTCTTACTAGCGGGGGGGTCTGGGGCCAACGTCCTGACTTTC. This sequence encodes CASSVLLAGGSGANVLTF.

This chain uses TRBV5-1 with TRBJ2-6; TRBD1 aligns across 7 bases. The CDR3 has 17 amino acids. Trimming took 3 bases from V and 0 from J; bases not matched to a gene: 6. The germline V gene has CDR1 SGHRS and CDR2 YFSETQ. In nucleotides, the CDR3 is TGCGCCAGCAGCTCCAGGGGGATAAGCTCTGGGGCCAACGTCCTGACTTTC. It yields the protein CASSSRGISSGANVLTF.